A selection of T cell receptor beta chains follows, all from one sample in a study of T cells after posttransplantation cyclophosphamide. Some clones are missing from TCRdb's copy, which holds only in-frame ones; the method was immunoSEQ multiplex PCR. The sample was found to contain roughly 49,000 clones, and every one recurs. Sequencing used PBMCs. The receptors were gathered from a man in his forties in good health, CMV-negative, and a related stem cell transplant donor. The CDR3 runs from the conserved cysteine through the conserved F or W. The D gene is left open where the match is weak. Clone size is shown for a subset of rows, as once, few, many or a class of expanded clone.

clone_size j_call d_call v_call cdr3_nt cdr3_aa
many TRBJ2-7 TRBD2 TRBV28 TGTGCCTGGGGCGGCGGGAGCAGATACGAGCAGTACTTC CAWGGGSRYEQYF
many TRBJ2-7 TRBD2 TRBV15 TGTGCCACCAGCAGCGGACTAGCGGGATTATACGAGCAGTACTTC CATSSGLAGLYEQYF
many TRBJ2-1 TRBD2 TRBV6-4 TGTGCCAGCAGTGTACTAGCGGGAGACTACAATGAGCAGTTCTTC CASSVLAGDYNEQFF
many TRBJ2-1 . TRBV5-8 TGTGCCAGCAGCTTAATGGGGCACAATGAGCAGTTCTTC CASSLMGHNEQFF
many TRBJ2-1 TRBD2 TRBV29-1 TGCAGCGTTGGGCGATGGACTAGCGGGAGAGAATCCTACAATGAGCAGTTCTTC CSVGRWTSGRESYNEQFF
many TRBJ2-1 TRBD2 TRBV15 TGTGCCACCAGCAGGGGACTAGCGGGACGTTACAATGAGCAGTTCTTC CATSRGLAGRYNEQFF
many TRBJ2-7 TRBD1 TRBV4-1 TGCGCCAGCAGCAACCGCTTAGGACAGGGGATGGGCGAGCAGTACTTC CASSNRLGQGMGEQYF
many TRBJ1-2 . TRBV2 TGTGCCAGCAGTGAACGCAGGAGGGATGGCTACACCTTC CASSERRRDGYTF
many TRBJ2-5 TRBD1 TRBV13 TGTGCCAGCAGTCCCGGGACAGCCCCCCAGTACTTC CASSPGTAPQYF
many TRBJ1-5 . TRBV29-1 TGCAGCGTTGTAACAGGGTCGGGCAATCAGCCCCAGCATTTT CSVVTGSGNQPQHF
many TRBJ1-1 . TRBV4-2 TGTGCCAGCAGCCAAGTTTTTTCGGTACAGCAATTAACTGAAGCTTTCTTT CASSQVFSVQQLTEAFF
many TRBJ1-2 . TRBV9 TGTGCCAGCAGCAGAACGACAACGGTCAATGGCTACACCTTC CASSRTTTVNGYTF
many TRBJ1-3 . TRBV7-2 TGTGCCAGCAGCTTAGCGTCGGGGGCTGGAAACACCATATATTTT CASSLASGAGNTIYF
many TRBJ2-7 TRBD2 TRBV15 TGTGCCACCAGCAGCACTAGCGGGAGTATCAACGAGCAGTACTTC CATSSTSGSINEQYF
many TRBJ2-5 TRBD2 TRBV28 TGTGCCAGCAATACCCCCACTCTAGCGGGAGCAACAGAGACCCAGTACTTC CASNTPTLAGATETQYF
many TRBJ2-7 . TRBV5-1 TGCGCCAGCAGCTTGGCAGGGGAGGGAAGGGAGCAGTACTTC CASSLAGEGREQYF
many TRBJ2-2 . TRBV10-3 TGTGCCACCCTTACAGGGAGCCTCGCGAACACCGGGGAGCTGTTTTTT CATLTGSLANTGELFF
few TRBJ2-1 TRBD1 TRBV6-5 TGTGCCAGCGCCCGGACAGGCATGCATGAGCAGTTCTTC CASARTGMHEQFF
many TRBJ1-5 TRBD1 TRBV2 TGTGCCAGCACTATAAGTGGGACAGGGCGACAGCCCCAGCATTTT CASTISGTGRQPQHF
many TRBJ2-3 . TRBV6-1 TGTGCCAGCAGTGGCGGGACGCCTAGCACAGATACGCAGTATTTT CASSGGTPSTDTQYF
. TRBJ2-7 TRBD1 TRBV29-1 TGCAGCGTCCGGTTCGGTGGCAGGGGGTACGAGCAGTACTTC CSVRFGGRGYEQYF
many TRBJ1-1 . TRBV7-9 TGTGCCAGCAGCCCACCAGGGTGGAACACTGAAGCTTTCTTT CASSPPGWNTEAFF
many TRBJ2-7 . TRBV9 TGTGCCAGCAGCGTAGGTAGGCTCGGGAGATTAGGGGAGCAGTACTTC CASSVGRLGRLGEQYF
many TRBJ1-4 TRBD1 TRBV2 TGTGCCAGCAGGGGACAGCCAGTACCAAATGAAAAACTGTTTTTT CASRGQPVPNEKLFF
many TRBJ2-1 TRBD1 TRBV5-4 TGTGCCAGCAGCGCGGACAGGAGCTCCTACAATGAGCAGTTCTTC CASSADRSSYNEQFF
many TRBJ2-7 . TRBV4-1 TGCGCCAGCAGCCAAGAAACAAATTCCTACGAGCAGTACTTC CASSQETNSYEQYF
many TRBJ2-7 TRBD1 TRBV5-1 TGCGCCAGCAACAGGGACAGGGGTGAGCAGTACTTC CASNRDRGEQYF
many TRBJ2-3 TRBD1 TRBV14 TGTGCCAGCAGCCAAGGAATTAGGGGGCGCCGAAATACGCAGTATTTT CASSQGIRGRRNTQYF
many TRBJ2-5 TRBD1 TRBV19 TGTGCCACTACAGGGACAGGGCAAGAGACCCAGTACTTC CATTGTGQETQYF
many TRBJ2-1 TRBD2 TRBV4-1 TGCGCCAGCAGCCAAGCGCCACCTAGCGGGAGGAACAATGAGCAGTTCTTC CASSQAPPSGRNNEQFF